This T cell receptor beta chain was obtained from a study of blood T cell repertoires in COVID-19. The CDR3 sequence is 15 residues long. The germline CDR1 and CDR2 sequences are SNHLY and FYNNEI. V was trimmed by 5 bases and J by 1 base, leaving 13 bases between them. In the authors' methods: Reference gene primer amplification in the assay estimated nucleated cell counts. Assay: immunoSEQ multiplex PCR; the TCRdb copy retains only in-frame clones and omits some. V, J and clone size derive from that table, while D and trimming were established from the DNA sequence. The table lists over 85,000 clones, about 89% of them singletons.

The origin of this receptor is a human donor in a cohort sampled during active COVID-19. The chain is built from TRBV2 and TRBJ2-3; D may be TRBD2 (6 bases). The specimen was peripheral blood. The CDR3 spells CASSWAGRGTDTQYF. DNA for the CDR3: TGTGCCAGCAGTTGGGCGGGGCGCGGCACAGATACGCAGTATTTT.